This T cell receptor (beta chain) was sequenced for a study of identifying expanded T cells in peripheral blood. Study results and caveats: Across healthy donors, higher total template counts meant significantly greater roughly 2-week count variance. Technical replicates showed around 1.2 changed clones; approximately two weeks roughly 16; four weeks 19.

The method was immunoSEQ multiplex PCR; TCRdb's version includes in-frame clones alone and lacks a portion of them. The sample holds 100,000 or so clones, about 91% seen once. Of note for this clone: The antigen is not known.

Healthy donors had no documented immune events, such as infections, while sampled. This CDR3 spans 13 amino acids. V was shortened by 0 bases and J by 10 bases, with 13 bases between the two germline ends. Germline V gene lookup returns CDR1 SGHRS and CDR2 YFSETQ. Source material: blood. The chain has TRBV5-1 and TRBJ1-1, with D possibly being TRBD1 (5 bases). This clonotype was obtained from a person aged 18 to 70 in good health. The CDR3 protein is CASSLAGEGRAFF. As DNA, the CDR3 is TGCGCCAGCAGCTTGGCGGGGGAGGGTCGAGCTTTCTTT.